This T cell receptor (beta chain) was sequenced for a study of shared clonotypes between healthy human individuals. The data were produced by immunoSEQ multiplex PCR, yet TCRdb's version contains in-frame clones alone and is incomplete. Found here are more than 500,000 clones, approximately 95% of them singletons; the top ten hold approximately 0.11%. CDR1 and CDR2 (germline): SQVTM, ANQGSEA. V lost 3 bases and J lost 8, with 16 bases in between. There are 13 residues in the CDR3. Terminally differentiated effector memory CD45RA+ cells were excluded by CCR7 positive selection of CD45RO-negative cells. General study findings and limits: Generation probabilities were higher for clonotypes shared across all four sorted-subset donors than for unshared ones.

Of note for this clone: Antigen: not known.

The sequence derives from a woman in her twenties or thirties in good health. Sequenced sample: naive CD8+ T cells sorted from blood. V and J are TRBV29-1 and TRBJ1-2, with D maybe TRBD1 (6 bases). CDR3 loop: CSVDMVTGRGYTF. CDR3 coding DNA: TGCAGCGTTGATATGGTGACAGGAAGGGGCTACACCTTC.